Presented here are 5 T cell receptor beta chains from one specimen sequenced in a study of identical twins. Each CDR3 protein gets one entry after TCRdb re-called the 5' RACE reads with MiXCR. Of about 690,000 distinct CDR3 sequences listed, roughly 6% are singletons. Input material: naive T cells sorted from blood. These receptors originate from a man between 18 and 35 years old in good health.

The CDR3 is CASRQQDSPYGYTF. CDR3 bases: TGCGCCAGCAGACAACAAGACAGTCCCTATGGCTACACCTTC. The rearrangement uses TRBV5-1 and TRBJ1-2; possibly TRBD1 for D (5 bases). The CDR3 loop spans 14 amino acids. V was clipped by 5 bases and J by 4 bases, with 15 bases between them. CDR1 SGHRS and CDR2 YFSETQ come from the germline V gene.

This clonotype was detected ten times or more. The J gene is TRBJ2-7, the V gene TRBV20-1; TRBD2 agrees at 8 bases. The V and J ends lost 2 bases and 2 bases, in that order; junction bases with no gene match: 2. CDR1 DFQATT and CDR2 SNEGSKA come from the germline V gene (reference sequence). This CDR3 contains 13 residues. The CDR3 DNA follows: TGCAGTGCTAGACAGACTAGCGCCTACGAGCAGTACTTC. Translation gives CSARQTSAYEQYF.

This clonotype was seen a handful of times. This rearrangement joins TRBV7-9 to TRBJ1-1; D might be TRBD1 (6 bases). This CDR3 region has 12 residues. The germline gives CDR1 SEHNR, CDR2 FQNEAQ (reference sequence). V lost 5 bases, J lost 10 bases, and 14 bases lay in between. The chain's CDR3 is CASSPGAGRAFF. The CDR3 DNA sequence: TGTGCCAGCAGCCCGGGGGCCGGGCGAGCTTTCTTT.

This clonotype has at least ten counts. The chain uses TRBV6-2 or TRBV6-3 and TRBJ2-1; a weak D match, TRBD2 (6 bases). The CDR3 runs to 20 residues. V was pared by 5 bases and J by 3 bases, with 29 bases between. The germline CDR1 and CDR2 sequences are MNHEY and SVGEGT. The CDR3, as DNA: TGTGCCAGCAGTCCGTCCCGGGACTTCGCTTCTTCCTGGTACTACAATGAGCAGTTCTTC. As protein: CASSPSRDFASSWYYNEQFF.

This clonotype was found a few times. The chain carries TRBV29-1 and TRBJ2-5; 12 positions agree with TRBD2. Germline CDR1 and CDR2: SQVTM and ANQGSEA. Trimming removed 3 bases from V and 4 bases from J; junction bases left unmatched: 9. The CDR3 runs 16 residues. This chain's CDR3 is CSVERTSGILSETQYF. CDR3 coding DNA: TGCAGCGTTGAGAGGACTAGCGGGATTTTATCAGAGACCCAGTACTTC.